The 10 T cell receptor beta chains below come from one sample, sequenced in a study of T cell repertoires in cytomegalovirus infection (dated by TCRdb to between 2018 and 2021). Sequencing was performed on an Illumina HiSeq 1500. The raw public data were reprocessed by TCRdb itself: fastp quality trimming at Q25, MiXCR clonotype calling, in-frame beta chains only. Entries that share a CDR3 protein sequence are merged under the most common genes and DNA. The sample table lists a few hundred thousand distinct CDR3 sequences, approximately 18% of them with a count of one. Jointly, the top ten make up 8.7% of the sample. Sample: PBMCs. Receptor source: a human donor in good health (CMV status not recorded). Some clones in this sample may be carry-over from other donors' samples.

V and J are TRBV7-6 and TRBJ2-2, with D tentatively TRBD2 (5 bases). V was shortened by 2 bases and J by 5 bases, with 15 bases between the two germline ends. Germline CDR1 SGHVS, CDR2 FNYEAQ. This CDR3 is built from 16 residues. The CDR3 region has the DNA TGTGCCAGCAGCTTATTGGGGTCGCGGGTGACCGGGGAGCTGTTTTTT. Its protein is CASSLLGSRVTGELFF.

The sample holds many counts of this clonotype. This sequence joins TRBV12-3 or TRBV12-4 and TRBJ2-1; a possible D gene is TRBD2 (5 bases). Trimming shortened V by 3 bases and J by 7 bases, and 10 bases separated the two germline ends. This CDR3 is 13 amino acids long. The chain's CDR3 is CASSFLAWNEQFF. DNA of the CDR3: TGTGCCAGCAGTTTTTTAGCGTGGAATGAGCAGTTCTTC.

This clonotype occurred many times. The chain joins TRBV4-2 to TRBJ2-3; D may be TRBD2 (5 bases). V was pared by 1 base and J by 6 bases, with 5 bases between. Germline CDR1 reads LGHNA; CDR2 reads YNFKEQ. The CDR3 length is 12 residues. CDR3 in DNA: TGTGCCAGCAGCCAAGGGAGGGATACGCAGTATTTT. It is translated as CASSQGRDTQYF.

This clonotype was picked up many times. The chain joins TRBV10-3 to TRBJ1-2; D not certain. The CDR3 contains 13 residues. CDR1 is ENHRY, CDR2 SYGVKD, per germline. V was trimmed by 3 bases and J by 8 bases, leaving 13 bases between them. CDR3 residues: CAISDRTAAGYTF. CDR3 nucleotide sequence: TGTGCCATCAGTGACAGGACGGCCGCCGGCTACACCTTC.

The gene calls are TRBV15 and TRBJ2-5; perhaps TRBD2 as D (6 bases). CDR3 length: 13 residues. Per germline, CDR1 LNHNV and CDR2 YYDKDF (reference sequence). Trimming stripped 1 base from V and 5 bases from J, with 8 bases between. The CDR3 spells CATSRAGGETQYF. CDR3 in DNA: TGTGCCACCAGCAGAGCCGGAGGGGAGACCCAGTACTTC.

The CDR3 loop is CASGRRELADTQYF. CDR3 bases: TGTGCCAGCGGACGACGGGAGTTGGCAGATACGCAGTATTTT. The chain uses TRBV6-2 or TRBV6-3 and TRBJ2-3; D is possibly TRBD2 (6 bases). Trimming shortened V by 8 bases and J by 4 bases, and 16 bases separated the two germline ends. Looked up from germline, CDR1 is MNHEY and CDR2 is SVGEGT. CDR3 length equals 14 residues.

The gene calls are TRBV7-8 and TRBJ1-1; 7 nucleotides agree with TRBD1. This CDR3 spans 15 amino acids. The trim removed 5 bases at V and 3 bases at J, leaving 9 bases unmatched. Per the germline V gene, CDR1 is SGHVS and CDR2 is FQNEAQ. This CDR3 is CASSPRGRGHTEAFF. As DNA, the CDR3 is TGTGCCAGCAGCCCCCGGGGGAGGGGGCACACTGAAGCTTTCTTT.

With regard to this clonotype: This sequence may be a read error, since a much larger clone differs from it by one base. The genes are TRBV7-2 and TRBJ2-7, with D possibly being TRBD1 (6 bases). CDR3 size: 13 residues. The V gene's germline CDR1 is SGHTA and CDR2 FQGNSA. In DNA form, the CDR3 reads TGTGTCAGCAGCCTATCAAGGGGGTACGAGCAGTACTTC. This gives the protein CVSSLSRGYEQYF.

This chain uses TRBV5-6 with TRBJ1-6; D gene ambiguous. CDR1 and CDR2 (germline): SGHDT, YYEEEE. The CDR3 spans 14 residues. The ends were cut back, 5 bases at V and 9 bases at J, with 15 bases in the middle. The CDR3 DNA sequence: TGTGCCAGCAGATACATGGGGAGGAGTTCACCCCTCCACTTT. Translation gives CASRYMGRSSPLHF.

CDR3 sequence reads: CASGLGLQETQYF. CDR3 nucleotide sequence: TGTGCTAGTGGTTTGGGACTACAAGAGACCCAGTACTTC. The rearrangement joins TRBV12-5 to TRBJ2-5; a weak D match, TRBD2 (5 bases). V dropped 1 base and J dropped 2 bases, with 5 bases sitting between them. The CDR3 has 13 amino acids. CDR1 is LGHNT and CDR2 is FRNRAP in the germline V gene. Drawing the rest from reference TRBV12-5 and TRBJ2-5, the complete variable domain is DARVTQTPRHKVTEMGQEVTMRCQPILGHNTVFWYRQTMMQGLELLAYFRNRAPLDDSGMPKDRFSAEMPDATLATLKIQPSEPRDSAVYFCASGLGLQETQYFGPGTRLLVL.